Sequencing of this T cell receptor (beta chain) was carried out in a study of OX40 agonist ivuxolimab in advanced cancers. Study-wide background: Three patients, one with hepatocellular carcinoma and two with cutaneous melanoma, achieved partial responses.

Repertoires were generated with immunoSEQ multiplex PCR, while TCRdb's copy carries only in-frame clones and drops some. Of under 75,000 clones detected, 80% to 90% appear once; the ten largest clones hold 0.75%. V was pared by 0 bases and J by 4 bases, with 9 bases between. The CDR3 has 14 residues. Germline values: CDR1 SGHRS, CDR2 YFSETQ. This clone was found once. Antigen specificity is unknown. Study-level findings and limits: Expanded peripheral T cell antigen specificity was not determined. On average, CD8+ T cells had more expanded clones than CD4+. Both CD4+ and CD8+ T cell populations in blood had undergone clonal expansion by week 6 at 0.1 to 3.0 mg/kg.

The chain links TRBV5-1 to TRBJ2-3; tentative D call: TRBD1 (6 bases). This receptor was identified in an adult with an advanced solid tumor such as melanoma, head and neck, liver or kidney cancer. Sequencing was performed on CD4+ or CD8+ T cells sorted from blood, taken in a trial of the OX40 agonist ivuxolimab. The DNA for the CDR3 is TGCGCCAGCAGCTTGGAAGGACAGTCAGATACGCAGTATTTT. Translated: CASSLEGQSDTQYF.